The 21 T cell receptor beta chains in this list originate from one sample, sequenced in a study of blood T cell repertoires in COVID-19 (TCRdb year 2020). Library preparation employed the immunoSEQ multiplex PCR assay. Sourced from immuneACCESS, this table was stored by TCRdb with only in-frame sequences that have V and J called. A share of the clones is absent; for the studies checked, an unresolved V gene accounts for under half, and the remainder has no known explanation. The sample records roughly 220,000 clones, approximately 90% of which are singletons. The top ten constitute approximately 3.5% of the sample. The sample consisted of PBMCs or T cells enriched from blood (not recorded which). The receptors shown here come from a woman aged 18-35 years in a cohort exposed to, infected with or recovered from COVID-19 (not recorded which).

The V and J genes are TRBV7-9 and TRBJ1-1, with 8 bases aligning to TRBD1. CDR3 length: 15 amino acids. The V gene's germline CDR1 is SEHNR and CDR2 FQNEAQ (reference sequence). The J segment lost 2 bases and the V segment lost 8 bases, leaving 10 bases of the junction unmatched. In DNA, the CDR3 is TGTGCCAGCGCTAGCAGGGGGCGAGGTAACACTGAAGCTTTCTTT. It yields the protein CASASRGRGNTEAFF.

This chain links TRBV15 with TRBJ2-7; D gene unclear. The length of the CDR3 is 13 residues. Trimming shortened V by 3 bases and J by 4 bases, and 10 bases separated the two germline ends. From germline, CDR1 is LNHNV and CDR2 YYDKDF (reference sequence). The CDR3, as DNA: TGTGCCACCAGCAGCCTGACTCCGTACGAGCAGTACTTC. It specifies CATSSLTPYEQYF.

The chain combines TRBV27 with TRBJ2-5; D unresolved. This CDR3 is 16 amino acids long. Germline lookup yields CDR1 MNHEY and CDR2 SMNVEV (reference sequence). Trimming took 0 bases from V and 2 from J, leaving 13 bases between them. CDR3 sequence (DNA): TGTGCCAGCAGTTTATCATGGAGTCTGGTTCAAGAGACCCAGTACTTC. Translated, it gives CASSLSWSLVQETQYF.

This clone appeared a single time. The V and J genes are TRBV24-1 and TRBJ1-1; D is undetermined. V lost 2 bases and J lost 0, with 3 bases in between. There are 13 residues in the CDR3. Germline lookup yields CDR1 KGHDR and CDR2 SFDVKD. The DNA for the CDR3 is TGTGCCACCAGTGATTCTATGAACACTGAAGCTTTCTTT. Its translation: CATSDSMNTEAFF.

The V call is TRBV21-1, the J call TRBJ1-2. TRBV21-1 is a pseudogene. The CDR3 covers 15 residues. CDR3 coding DNA: TGTGCCAGCAGCAAAGTCCCCGGAGTGGGCTATGGCTACACCTTC. It encodes CASSKVPGVGYGYTF.

The chain joins TRBV7-9 to TRBJ2-1; possible D gene TRBD2, 6 bases. Germline values: CDR1 SEHNR, CDR2 FQNEAQ (reference sequence). The CDR3 consists of 14 residues. V lost 6 bases and J lost 9, with 18 bases in between. CDR3 region: CASSLDYARREQFF. The CDR3 DNA follows: TGTGCCAGCAGTCTGGACTATGCAAGGCGTGAGCAGTTCTTC. The full variable domain, in which reference TRBV7-9 and TRBJ2-1 provide the parts outside the CDR3, is DTGVSQNPRHKITKRGQNVTFRCDPISEHNRLYWYRQTLGQGPEFLTYFQNEAQLEKSRLLSDRFSAERPKGSFSTLEIQRTEQGDSAMYLCASSLDYARREQFFGPGTRLTVL.

J is TRBJ1-1 and V is TRBV5-5; 9 bases map to TRBD1. The CDR3 consists of 14 residues. Per germline, CDR1 SGHKS and CDR2 YYEKEE (reference sequence). J was trimmed by 4 bases and V by 7 bases; bases with no gene match: 8. CDR3 amino acids: CASGLQGASTEAFF. DNA for the CDR3: TGTGCCAGCGGCCTACAGGGGGCGAGCACTGAAGCTTTCTTT.

The chain combines TRBV11-3 with TRBJ2-3, with D hard to call. The CDR3 length is 15 residues. Trimming pared 5 bases from V and 0 bases from J, leaving 12 bases between. Looked up from germline, CDR1 is SGHNT and CDR2 is YENEEA. CDR3 amino acids: CASSPLGGSTDTQYF. The CDR3 DNA reads TGTGCCAGCAGCCCGCTTGGCGGTAGCACAGATACGCAGTATTTT.

This clone was seen once. This chain links TRBV11-2 with TRBJ1-2; D gene uncertain. The CDR3 has 13 residues. V lost 1 base to trimming and J lost 2 bases, with 5 bases between them. The V gene's germline CDR1 is SGHAT and CDR2 FQNNGV. CDR3 sequence: CASSLGQNYGYTF. In nucleotides, the CDR3 is TGTGCCAGCAGCTTAGGTCAGAACTATGGCTACACCTTC.

The rearrangement joins TRBV2 to TRBJ2-7; 7 nucleotides align to TRBD1. The CDR3 consists of 13 residues. The junction had 7 bases not matched to a gene; V was cut back by 5 bases and J by 6 bases. CDR1 is SNHLY and CDR2 is FYNNEI in the germline V gene. The DNA for the CDR3 is TGTGCCAGCAGTAGACAGGGTGGCGGCGAGCAGTACTTC. Translating it yields CASSRQGGGEQYF.

DNA of the CDR3: TGTGCCAGCAGCACCAGGGGGGACTCTGGAAACACCATATATTTT. Its translation: CASSTRGDSGNTIYF. The chain links TRBV9 to TRBJ1-3; 7 positions match TRBD1. Germline CDR1 and CDR2: SGDLS and YYNGEE. The junction had 4 bases not matched to a gene; V was cut back by 4 bases and J by 0 bases. CDR3 length: 15 residues.

This rearrangement joins TRBV19 to TRBJ2-7, with D perhaps TRBD2 (5 bases). The CDR3 totals 14 residues. V lost 4 bases, J lost 5 bases, and 15 bases lay in between. In germline, CDR1 is LNHDA, CDR2 SQIVND (reference sequence). The CDR3 reads CASSRLSGGDEQYF. The CDR3 DNA sequence: TGTGCCAGTAGTAGACTATCAGGTGGGGACGAGCAGTACTTC.

The DNA for the CDR3 is TGTGCCACCAGTGATTTGAATAGTTCCGGGGAGCTGTTTTTT. Its protein is CATSDLNSSGELFF. This chain links TRBV24-1 with TRBJ2-2; no clear D gene. CDR1 and CDR2 from the germline V gene are KGHDR and SFDVKD. The CDR3 runs to 14 residues. The V end lost 0 bases, the J end lost 6 bases, and 7 bases lay between the germline ends.

The rearrangement uses TRBV12-3 or TRBV12-4 and TRBJ1-2; the D gene is possibly TRBD1 (6 bases). The germline V and J ends were trimmed by 10 bases and 2 bases, with 8 bases remaining between them. The CDR3 spans 11 residues. In nucleotides, the CDR3 is TGTGCCATCGGACAGAACTATGGCTACACCTTC. This translates into CAIGQNYGYTF.

Only a few counts were recorded for this clone. The chain combines TRBV9 with TRBJ1-4, with TRBD1 identical over 7 bases. The germline V gene encodes CDR1 SGDLS and CDR2 YYNGEE. The CDR3 is 14 residues long. After removal of 5 bases from V and 6 bases from J, the junction contained 7 bases not matched to a gene. CDR3 DNA: TGTGCCAGCAGTCGGAGGGGGCAGGATGAAAAACTGTTTTTT. This sequence encodes CASSRRGQDEKLFF.

This clone was observed once. CDR3 DNA sequence: TGTGCCAGCAGCTTAGCTAGCGGCTACGAGCAGTACTTC. Amino acid sequence: CASSLASGYEQYF. The chain uses TRBV11-3 and TRBJ2-7; 7 bases fit TRBD2. With 1 base clipped from V and 3 bases from J, the junction kept 0 bases outside the gene matches. The CDR3 is 13 residues long. The V gene's germline CDR1 is SGHNT and CDR2 YENEEA. The full variable domain, completed using reference TRBV11-3 and TRBJ2-7, is EAGVVQSPRYKIIEKKQPVAFWCNPISGHNTLYWYLQNLGQGPELLIRYENEEAVDDSQLPKDRFSAERLKGVDSTLKIQPAELGDSAVYLCASSLASGYEQYFGPGTRLTVT.

This sequence joins TRBV3-1 (or the pseudogene TRBV3-2) and TRBJ1-4, with D perhaps matching TRBD1 (5 bases). The germline CDR1 and CDR2 sequences are LGHDT and YNNKEL (reference sequence). The CDR3 is 15 residues long. V was pared by 0 bases and J by 8 bases, with 13 bases between. The CDR3 region has the DNA TGTGCCAGCAGCCAAGATGATGGGGCCAGGGAAAAACTGTTTTTT. Protein product: CASSQDDGAREKLFF.

The genes are TRBV21-1 and TRBJ1-2; the DNA was not used to check the table's D call, TRBD1. TRBV21-1 is classified as a pseudogene. The CDR3 runs to 14 residues. This CDR3 reads CASSRRGQGKGYTF. The CDR3 DNA is TGTGCCAGCAGCAGGAGGGGACAGGGCAAGGGCTACACCTTC.

This chain connects TRBV10-1 to TRBJ2-1; 14 bases align to TRBD2. Germline assignment: CDR1 WNHNN and CDR2 SYGVQD (reference sequence). J was trimmed by 4 bases and V by 4 bases; bases with no gene match: 15. CDR3 size: 20 residues. The CDR3: CASSGPGTGTSGRSYNEQFF. The DNA for the CDR3 is TGCGCCAGCAGTGGACCTGGAACCGGGACTAGCGGGAGAAGTTACAATGAGCAGTTCTTC.

This chain joins TRBV28 and TRBJ2-7; 7 nucleotides align to TRBD1. CDR1 is MDHEN, CDR2 SYDVKM, per germline. The CDR3 contains 15 residues. With V trimmed by 6 bases and J by 0 bases, 8 bases remained unmatched. The CDR3 spells CASSRQGTASYEQYF. For the CDR3, the DNA is TGTGCCAGCAGCCGTCAGGGGACAGCCTCCTACGAGCAGTACTTC.

The chain has TRBV5-1 and TRBJ1-1, with D unclear. In germline, CDR1 is SGHRS, CDR2 YFSETQ. Trimming left V 2 bases short and J 6 bases short, with 14 bases between. This CDR3 is built from 14 residues. The CDR3: CASSLAGPGAEAFF. The DNA for the CDR3 is TGCGCCAGCAGCTTAGCCGGGCCCGGGGCTGAAGCTTTCTTT.